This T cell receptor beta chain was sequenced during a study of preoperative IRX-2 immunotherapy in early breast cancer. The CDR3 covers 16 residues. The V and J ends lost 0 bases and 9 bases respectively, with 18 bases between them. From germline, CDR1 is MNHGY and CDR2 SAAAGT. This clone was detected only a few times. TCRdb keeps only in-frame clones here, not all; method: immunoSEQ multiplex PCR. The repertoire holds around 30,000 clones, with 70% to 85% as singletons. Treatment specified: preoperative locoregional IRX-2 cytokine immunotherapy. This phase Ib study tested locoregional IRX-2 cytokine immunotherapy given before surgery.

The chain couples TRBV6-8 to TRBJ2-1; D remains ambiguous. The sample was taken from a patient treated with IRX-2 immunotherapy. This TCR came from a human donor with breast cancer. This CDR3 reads CASSYSDGSYASEQFF. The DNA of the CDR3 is TGTGCCAGCAGTTACTCCGATGGCTCTTATGCAAGTGAGCAGTTCTTC.